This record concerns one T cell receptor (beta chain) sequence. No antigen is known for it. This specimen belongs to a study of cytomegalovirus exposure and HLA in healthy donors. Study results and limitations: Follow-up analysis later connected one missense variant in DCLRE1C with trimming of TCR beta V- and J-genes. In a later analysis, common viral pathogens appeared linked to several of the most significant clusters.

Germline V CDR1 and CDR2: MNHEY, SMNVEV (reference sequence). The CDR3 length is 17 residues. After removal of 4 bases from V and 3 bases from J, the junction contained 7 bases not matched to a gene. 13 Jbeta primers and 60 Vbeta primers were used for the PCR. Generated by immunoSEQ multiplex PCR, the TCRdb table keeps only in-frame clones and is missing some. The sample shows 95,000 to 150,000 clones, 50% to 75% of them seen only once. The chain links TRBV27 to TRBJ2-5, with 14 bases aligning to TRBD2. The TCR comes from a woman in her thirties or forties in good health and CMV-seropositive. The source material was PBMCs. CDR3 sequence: CASSSPGLAGAKETQYF. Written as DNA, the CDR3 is TGTGCCAGCAGTTCCCCGGGACTAGCGGGGGCCAAAGAGACCCAGTACTTC.